One and the same sample provided the 6 T cell receptor beta chains below, sequenced in a study of Graves' ophthalmopathy and Graves' hyperthyroidism. RNA transcripts were the template, and TCR beta CDR3 regions were amplified from them. RT-PCR with HTBI primers came first, then second-round multiplex PCR. Using its own MiXCR run on the multiplex PCR reads, TCRdb lists one record per CDR3 protein. Here the sample spans about half a million distinct CDR3 sequences, about 15% being singletons. Sequences were obtained from blood. Receptors were obtained from a woman in her twenties or thirties with Graves' ophthalmopathy.

This clonotype came up a few times. The chain links TRBV28 to TRBJ2-4, with D perhaps matching TRBD1 (6 bases). CDR1 is MDHEN and CDR2 is SYDVKM in the germline V gene. Trimming pared 8 bases from V and 9 bases from J, leaving 23 bases between. The CDR3 loop spans 15 amino acids. CDR3 region: CASEIPRPRGRIQYF. The CDR3 coding sequence is TGTGCCAGCGAGATCCCGCGGCCCAGGGGACGCATTCAGTACTTC.

The table lists this clonotype with many counts. The V call is TRBV12-3 or TRBV12-4, the J call TRBJ2-2; 7 nucleotides match TRBD2. The CDR3 is 15 residues long. The V segment lost 3 bases and the J segment 5 bases; nucleotides outside the gene matches: 6. The CDR3 bases are TGTGCCAGCAGTTTCGGCGGGAGTCCGACCGGGGAGCTGTTTTTT. It is translated as CASSFGGSPTGELFF.

The rearrangement uses TRBV28 and TRBJ2-2, with D perhaps matching TRBD2 (6 bases). The CDR3 is made up of 15 amino acids. The germline gives CDR1 MDHEN, CDR2 SYDVKM. Trimming removed 5 bases at V and 4 bases at J, with 14 bases between. The CDR3 nucleotides read TGTGCCAGCAGTCATCCCGGGAGATCCACCGGGGAGCTGTTTTTT. This codes for CASSHPGRSTGELFF.

This clonotype was recorded at least ten times. The chain links TRBV6-1 to TRBJ1-2; no clear D gene. Germline CDR1 is MNHNS and CDR2 is SASEGT. CDR3 length equals 16 residues. The germline V and J ends were trimmed by 0 bases and 2 bases, with 13 bases remaining between them. CDR3 sequence: CASSEAPVFGNYGYTF. The CDR3 region has the DNA TGTGCCAGCAGTGAAGCGCCGGTTTTCGGGAACTATGGCTACACCTTC.

In this sample, this clonotype turned up many times. This chain links TRBV15 with TRBJ2-5, with TRBD1 identical over 10 bases. CDR3 length equals 15 residues. Germline lookup yields CDR1 LNHNV and CDR2 YYDKDF (reference sequence). With 4 bases clipped from V and 5 bases from J, the junction kept 7 bases outside the gene matches. The CDR3 reads CATSKGQGTSETQYF. The CDR3 DNA reads as TGTGCCACCAGCAAGGGACAGGGGACAAGTGAGACCCAGTACTTC.

This clonotype was detected many times. The rearrangement links TRBV7-2 to TRBJ2-5; TRBD2 matches 8 bases. Germline V lookup: CDR1 SGHTA, CDR2 FQGNSA. This CDR3 is built from 14 residues. V trimming: 5 bases; J trimming: 5 bases; junction bases outside the gene matches: 7. The CDR3 here is CASSLSGTEETQYF. CDR3 bases: TGTGCCAGCAGCCTTAGCGGGACTGAGGAGACCCAGTACTTC.